This TCR beta chain was obtained from a study of human T cells and chemical hapten exposure. On the study more broadly: Small discrepancies in pooled library volume mainly accounted for the varying TCR yields per sample.

The library gave individual cDNA molecules unique molecular identifiers. In TCRdb, the RACE reads were re-called with MiXCR into one record per CDR3 protein. The sample lists under 450,000 distinct CDR3 sequences; roughly 6.3% were seen once. This clonotype has only a few counts. Time point of the sample: patch test 2, 6 weeks after DPC sensitization. This sample's treatment: therapeutic diphenylcyclopropenone sensitization with weekly scalp DPC. The source material was whole blood, sampled in connection with sensitization to the hapten diphenylcyclopropenone (DPC). This receptor was obtained from a woman under 30 with alopecia areata. Some clones in this sample may be carry-over from other donors' samples.

The CDR3 coding sequence is TGTGCCAGCAGCCAGGGCGGGGGCGCATCCAAAAACATTCAGTACTTC. It codes for CASSQGGGASKNIQYF. V gene TRBV7-9 combines with J gene TRBJ2-4, with D possibly TRBD2 on 7 matching bases. The CDR3 runs to 16 residues. Trimming removed 5 bases at V and 2 bases at J, with 16 bases between. Germline values: CDR1 SEHNR, CDR2 FQNEAQ (reference sequence).